This entry describes one TCR beta chain. Its matching antigen is unknown. This CDR3 spans 15 amino acids. CDR1 MNHEY and CDR2 SVGAGI come from the germline V gene. Trimming took 4 bases from V and 2 from J; bases not matched to a gene: 6. This record belongs to a study of cytomegalovirus exposure and HLA in healthy donors. Despite likely unrecorded immune exposures, the donors were nominally healthy at the time of sampling. PCR amplification relied on 60 Vbeta primers (plus 13 Jbeta primers). Methods used by the authors: Some 11 million shared chains were among the about 80 million unique TCR beta chains that a later analysis counted. Data came from immunoSEQ multiplex PCR; TCRdb stores just in-frame clones and leaves some out. V and J calls and clone size follow that table, whereas D and trimming were derived from the DNA. The data show 120,000 to 150,000 clones, around 73% seen once. General observations from the study: Several of the most significant clusters appeared linked to common viral pathogens, based on a later analysis. Earlier analysis found most TCR beta V segments productive about 90% or about 30% of the time.

This clonotype was sampled from a woman aged 40 to 50 in good health and CMV-seronegative. The chain is built from TRBV6-5 and TRBJ2-7; TRBD1 aligns across 9 bases. Sequenced: PBMCs. The CDR3 region is CASSSRDRAAYEQYF. DNA for the CDR3: TGTGCCAGCAGTTCCCGGGACAGGGCCGCCTACGAGCAGTACTTC.